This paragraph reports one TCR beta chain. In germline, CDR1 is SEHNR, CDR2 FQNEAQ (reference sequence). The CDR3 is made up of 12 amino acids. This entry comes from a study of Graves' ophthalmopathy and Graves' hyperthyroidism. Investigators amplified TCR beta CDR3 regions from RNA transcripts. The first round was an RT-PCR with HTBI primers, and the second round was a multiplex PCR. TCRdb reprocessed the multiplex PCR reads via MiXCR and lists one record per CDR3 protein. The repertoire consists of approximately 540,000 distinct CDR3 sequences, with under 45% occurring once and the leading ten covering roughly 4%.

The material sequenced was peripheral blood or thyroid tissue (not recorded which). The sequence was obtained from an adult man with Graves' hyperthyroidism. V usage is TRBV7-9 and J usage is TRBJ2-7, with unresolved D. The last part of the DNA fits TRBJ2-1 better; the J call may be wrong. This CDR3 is CASSNSYDEQFF. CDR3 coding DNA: TGTGCCAGCAGCAATAGTTACGATGAGCAGTTCTTC.